Shown below are 4 T cell receptor beta chains from a single sample sequenced in a study of shared clonotypes between healthy human individuals. Libraries were prepared by immunoSEQ multiplex PCR; TCRdb keeps only in-frame clonotypes and omits some of them. The top ten hold around 0.4% of the sample, which has 2.3 million or so clones, more than 85% seen once. The material sequenced was naive CD4+ T cells from PBMCs. Subset described: CD45RA+ positively selected. These receptors all come from a man aged 18 to 30 in good health. Some clones in this sample may be carry-over from other donors' samples.

This chain links TRBV15 with TRBJ1-1; no clear D. V dropped 1 base and J dropped 7 bases, with 13 bases sitting between them. Germline loops: CDR1 LNHNV, CDR2 YYDKDF (reference sequence). The CDR3 covers 14 residues. Written as DNA, the CDR3 is TGTGCCACCAGCAGAGGGGCAAAGGGCGGTGAAGCTTTCTTT. Its translation is CATSRGAKGGEAFF.

A note on this clone: The same CDR3 also results from other DNA sequences found in this sample. The V and J genes are TRBV7-2 and TRBJ2-3; D gene uncertain. V shed 1 base and J shed 2 bases, with 7 bases lying between them. Germline V gene lookup returns CDR1 SGHTA and CDR2 FQGNSA. The CDR3 runs 14 residues. The CDR3 region is CASSLVGTTDTQYF. CDR3 bases: TGTGCCAGCAGCTTAGTGGGCACCACAGATACGCAGTATTTT.

A note on this clone: Other DNA sequences in this specimen translate into the identical CDR3. The V call is TRBV28, the J call TRBJ1-2; possibly TRBD1 for D (5 bases). Germline CDR1 reads MDHEN; CDR2 reads SYDVKM. The V and J ends lost 5 bases and 5 bases respectively, with 9 bases between them. CDR3 length: 12 residues. CDR3 sequence (DNA): TGTGCCAGCAGTCCGACAGTTTATGGCTACACCTTC. It encodes CASSPTVYGYTF.

This clone was seen once. The chain links TRBV19 to TRBJ1-1; a weak D match, TRBD1 (5 bases). The CDR3 sequence is 14 residues long. Trimming removed 0 bases from V and 5 bases from J, with 10 bases in between. Germline CDR1 LNHDA, CDR2 SQIVND (reference sequence). The CDR3 protein is CASSIDRVSTEAFF. CDR3 in DNA: TGTGCCAGTAGTATAGACAGGGTTTCGACTGAAGCTTTCTTT.